This section outlines one T cell receptor (beta chain) sequence together with its context. This receptor's antigen is unknown. Nothing much larger sits one base from this clone, and base qualities are not available. Counted from cysteine to phenylalanine, this CDR3 has 13 amino acids. Only the CDR3 portion is preserved as DNA: 39 bases, with reading frame beginning at the first base. From the germline V gene, CDR1 is SGHAT and CDR2 is FQNNGV. The junction carries 12 bases between V and J, which are trimmed by 5 bases and 7 bases respectively. Using the deep immunoSEQ assay, TCR CDR3 regions were amplified from genomic DNA by multiplex PCR. For each cell subset, the extracted genomic DNA was distributed evenly across all wells of several immunoSEQ 96-well plates, and each plate served as one replicate. Each replicate PCR for sorted subsets received roughly 200 ng genomic DNA, equal to about 30,000 T cell genomes. The purified libraries were quantified using a Qubit 3.0 fluorometer, sized with a Bioanalyzer 2100, and then quantified again using the KAPA Library Quantification kit. Every immunoSEQ 96-well plate was sequenced on a dedicated single-read 150-cycle Illumina NextSeq 550 flow cell. As for the authors' bioinformatics: The immunoSEQ output contained only junctional sequences without quality scores, so filtering could not match that applied to full-length reads. Sequences were annotated with PyIR, a Python wrapper for IgBLAST v1.9, and V/J genes and CDR3 were assigned using IMGT germline references. Any read was removed if the V/J assignment was weak (E-value above 1e-6), the CDR3 was missing, or the read contained stop codons, out-of-frame junctions, or ambiguous translated residues. V3J clonotypes were defined as sequences sharing the same inferred V gene, J gene, and CDR3 amino acid sequence. The percentage overlap between two repertoires was calculated by dividing the number of shared unique clonotypes by the size of the smaller repertoire. Richness of each repertoire was evaluated using RTK rarefaction, the Chao1 estimator, and Recon v2.1 estimates of unobserved clonotypes. OLGA was used to compute generation probabilities for all TCRbeta clonotypes that the gDNA method yielded from a few donors. The source is immuneACCESS, and TCRdb retained only in-frame sequences with V and J called. Part of the clones is not carried over; for the studies checked, unresolved V genes explain less than half of this, and the remainder is unexplained. The D gene and trimming were derived from the DNA, and the V and J assignments and clone size from that table. In all, the sample holds roughly 2.6 million clones, and more than 80% of those were seen once. Over 0.12% of the sample goes to the ten largest clones.

These data belong to a study of shared clonotypes between healthy human individuals (dated by TCRdb to about 2020). With regard to the full study: A couple of women and three men aged 18 to 49 years were included in the cohort. For each donor, three plates each were used for CD4 naive and CD4 memory, two plates were used for CD8 naive, and one plate was used for CD8 memory. To estimate repertoire size and how much clonotypes are shared between individuals, the study performed deep sequencing of blood TCR repertoires from a few healthy adults. Libraries were prepared and TCR repertoires were sequenced by different laboratories using diverse techniques, in order to increase sequencing depth and limit assay-specific biases. Between about 0.8 and 9 billion PBMCs per donor were obtained by leukapheresis.

Beyond this particular receptor, the publication reports: Compared with non-shared clonotypes, clonotypes shared by all four sorted-subset donors had higher generation probabilities. Larger estimated clonotype richness was generally found for naive subsets than for memory subsets. Pairwise subsampling led to the expectation that sequencing depth would affect the degree of clonotype sharing among donors. Even with the large sequencing depth, rarefaction of the sorted-subset datasets indicated that sequencing was incomplete. Sampling was restricted to blood, and TCR repertoires in tissues likely differ from the TCR repertoires found in blood. Around 5% of naive CD4, 3% to 3.5% of naive CD8, approximately 2% of memory CD4, and 0.35% to 0.4% of memory CD8 clonotypes were shared across several donors. Because the study included only a small number of donors, the genetic and exposure-history diversity represented was limited.

The donors were healthy, HIV-negative adults who had no recently reported acute infections or vaccinations. Only Caucasian adults living in Nashville, Tennessee, USA were represented among the donors. Magnetic negative selection was used to enrich CD4+ T cells, after which naive cells were positively selected on CD45RA and the negative fraction became the memory subset. After blood collection by leukapheresis, PBMCs were isolated using Ficoll-Histopaque density gradient centrifugation and then cryopreserved in the vapor phase of liquid nitrogen. Analytical flow cytometry was used to check the purity and quantity of every magnetically sorted T cell population. From each sorted fraction, genomic DNA was isolated and quantified by UV absorbance on a Nanodrop 2000c.

The chain was built from TRBV11-2 and TRBJ1-3; TRBD1 could be the D gene, as 5 bases match. The sequenced sample consisted of naive CD4+ T cells sorted from blood. The cell subset or site label on this specimen signifies: CD45RA+ positively selected. This TCR was recovered from a young man in good health. The CDR3 loop reads CASSPQEGNTIYF. The base sequence is TGTGCCAGCAGCCCACAGGAAGGGAACACCATATATTTT.